The 24 T cell receptor beta chains in this list originate from one sample, sequenced in a study of monozygotic twins with inflammatory bowel disease. TCRdb reprocessed the 5' RACE reads, with one entry per CDR3 protein and no DNA. This table lists approximately 400,000 distinct CDR3 sequences. Sequencing was done on a sample of blood. The receptors here all came from a human donor with ulcerative colitis or Crohn's disease, or a healthy co-twin of an affected twin (not recorded which).

The chain has TRBV7-9 and TRBJ2-7; TCRdb's D call of TRBD1 is untestable without DNA. CDR1 is SEHNR, CDR2 FQNEAQ, per germline (reference sequence). The CDR3 is 13 amino acids. The CDR3 loop is CASSLMQGNEQYF. Together with reference TRBV7-9 and TRBJ2-7, the CDR3 gives the full variable domain: DTGVSQNPRHKITKRGQNVTFRCDPISEHNRLYWYRQTLGQGPEFLTYFQNEAQLEKSRLLSDRFSAERPKGSFSTLEIQRTEQGDSAMYLCASSLMQGNEQYFGPGTRLTVT.

This CDR3 is CSARTSRNEQYF. This sequence joins TRBV20-1 and TRBJ2-7; the TRBD2 assignment by TCRdb is unverifiable without DNA. This CDR3 region has 12 residues. From germline, CDR1 is DFQATT and CDR2 SNEGSKA (reference sequence).

The chain links TRBV4-1 to TRBJ1-1. Germline-derived CDR1 and CDR2 are MGHRA and YSYEKL. This CDR3 comprises 16 residues. CDR3 sequence reads: CASSQELAGPGTEAFF.

The chain is built from TRBV29-1 and TRBJ1-1; the D call of TRBD1 rests on TCRdb alone, since no DNA is present to check it. Looked up from germline, CDR1 is SQVTM and CDR2 is ANQGSEA. The CDR3 contains 11 residues. CDR3 region: CSSLGQGEAFF.

The chain carries TRBV20-1 and TRBJ2-7. Germline values: CDR1 DFQATT, CDR2 SNEGSKA (reference sequence). The CDR3 contains 14 residues. The CDR3 sequence is CSAREDHTPYEQYF.

The chain is built from TRBV7-8 and TRBJ2-7; as DNA is missing, the TRBD1 call by TCRdb cannot be tested. Germline CDR1 SGHVS, CDR2 FQNEAQ. CDR3 length equals 15 residues. The CDR3 sequence is CATSPLAGSSYEQYF. The whole variable domain, remainder taken from reference TRBV7-8 and TRBJ2-7, is GAGVSQSPRYKVAKRGQDVALRCDPISGHVSLFWYQQALGQGPEFLTYFQNEAQLDKSGLPSDRFFAERPEGSVSTLKIQRTQQEDSAVYLCATSPLAGSSYEQYFGPGTRLTVT.

This sequence joins TRBV20-1 and TRBJ2-5; TCRdb reports TRBD1, a call that lacks DNA to check it against. The CDR3 is 14 residues long. Germline CDR1 reads DFQATT; CDR2 reads SNEGSKA (reference sequence). The chain's CDR3 is CSAPGQGLQETQYF.

This rearrangement joins TRBV5-1 to TRBJ2-5; TCRdb selects TRBD1, and the lack of DNA leaves this call unchecked. Germline lookup yields CDR1 SGHRS and CDR2 YFSETQ. CDR3 length: 14 residues. This chain's CDR3 is CASSDGGTGETQYF.

The rearrangement joins TRBV6-6 to TRBJ1-5. CDR1 and CDR2 (germline): MNHNY, SVGAGI (reference sequence). The CDR3 totals 14 residues. CDR3 loop: CASRPTVTNQPQHF.

The V call is TRBV11-2, the J call TRBJ2-1. Germline lookup yields CDR1 SGHAT and CDR2 FQNNGV. This CDR3 contains 12 residues. The CDR3 sequence: CASSLGWAEQFF.

This chain connects TRBV6-1 to TRBJ2-7; the TCRdb call, TRBD1, lacks DNA for checking. CDR1 is MNHNS and CDR2 is SASEGT in the germline V gene. This CDR3 is 15 amino acids long. CDR3 protein: CASSDYRDRGEEQYF.

The V call is TRBV5-1, the J call TRBJ2-5. The CDR3 covers 12 residues. Germline CDR1 is SGHRS and CDR2 is YFSETQ. The chain's CDR3 is CASSLGHETQYF. The full variable domain, in which reference TRBV5-1 and TRBJ2-5 provide the parts outside the CDR3, is KAGVTQTPRYLIKTRGQQVTLSCSPISGHRSVSWYQQTPGQGLQFLFEYFSETQRNKGNFPGRFSGRQFSNSRSEMNVSTLELGDSALYLCASSLGHETQYFGPGTRLLVL.

The rearrangement joins TRBV6-1 to TRBJ2-3; TCRdb outputs TRBD2, but without DNA this stays unchecked. This CDR3 comprises 15 residues. Germline V CDR1 and CDR2: MNHNS, SASEGT. The CDR3 loop reads CASSVAGGPIDTQYF.

The V gene is TRBV11-2, the J gene TRBJ2-3; TCRdb proposes TRBD1, but this gene call is untestable without DNA. This CDR3 is 12 amino acids long. Germline V CDR1 and CDR2: SGHAT, FQNNGV. The CDR3 here is CASTQRRRPVHF. The full variable domain, completed using reference TRBV11-2 and TRBJ2-3, is EAGVAQSPRYKIIEKRQSVAFWCNPISGHATLYWYQQILGQGPKLLIQFQNNGVVDDSQLPKDRFSAERLKGVDSTLKIQPAKLEDSAVYLCASTQRRRPVHFGPGTRLTVL.

The chain is built from TRBV2 and TRBJ2-1. Per germline, CDR1 SNHLY and CDR2 FYNNEI. CDR3 length equals 11 residues. This CDR3 reads CASSKIEEQFF.

V gene TRBV6-5 combines with J gene TRBJ2-7. The CDR3 runs to 12 residues. Germline CDR1 MNHEY, CDR2 SVGAGI. The CDR3 spells CASSHNSYEQYF.

The chain links TRBV4-1 to TRBJ1-1. Germline V gives CDR1 MGHRA, CDR2 YSYEKL. The CDR3 has 16 amino acids. The CDR3 sequence is CASSQALETRNTEAFF.

The rearrangement joins TRBV7-2 to TRBJ2-1; TCRdb gives TRBD2 as the D gene, but with no DNA this cannot be confirmed. Germline CDR1 SGHTA, CDR2 FQGNSA. There are 16 residues in the CDR3. CDR3 sequence: CASSFPYSGSLGEQFF. Filled out from reference TRBV7-2 and TRBJ2-1, the complete variable domain reads GAGVSQSPSNKVTEKGKDVELRCDPISGHTALYWYRQSLGQGLEFLIYFQGNSAPDKSGLPSDRFSAERTGGSVSTLTIQRTQQEDSAVYLCASSFPYSGSLGEQFFGPGTRLTVL.

The CDR3: CASSIEGSSYNEQFF. J is TRBJ2-1 and V is TRBV5-1. CDR1 is SGHRS and CDR2 is YFSETQ in the germline V gene. The CDR3 sequence is 15 residues long.

The chain links TRBV5-5 to TRBJ2-5. The CDR3 extends over 12 amino acids. The V gene's germline CDR1 is SGHKS and CDR2 YYEKEE (reference sequence). This chain's CDR3 is CASSWIQETQYF.

The chain is built from TRBV25-1 and TRBJ2-5. Per germline, CDR1 MGHDK and CDR2 SYGVNS. The CDR3 totals 15 residues. The CDR3 is CASSDRRIYQETQYF.

This chain joins TRBV11-3 and TRBJ1-3. CDR1 is SGHNT, CDR2 YENEEA, per germline. This CDR3 spans 15 amino acids. CDR3 loop: CASSRQRLLGNTIYF.

The chain has TRBV5-1 and TRBJ2-2; TCRdb calls TRBD1, which cannot be checked without DNA. The length of the CDR3 is 16 residues. Germline V lookup: CDR1 SGHRS, CDR2 YFSETQ. CDR3: CASSEDRGLNTGELFF. Looking up the rest from reference TRBV5-1 and TRBJ2-2 gives the full variable domain: KAGVTQTPRYLIKTRGQQVTLSCSPISGHRSVSWYQQTPGQGLQFLFEYFSETQRNKGNFPGRFSGRQFSNSRSEMNVSTLELGDSALYLCASSEDRGLNTGELFFGEGSRLTVL.

This chain connects TRBV5-6 to TRBJ1-1. The length of the CDR3 is 11 residues. Germline V gene lookup returns CDR1 SGHDT and CDR2 YYEEEE. The chain's CDR3 is CASSSSTEAFF.